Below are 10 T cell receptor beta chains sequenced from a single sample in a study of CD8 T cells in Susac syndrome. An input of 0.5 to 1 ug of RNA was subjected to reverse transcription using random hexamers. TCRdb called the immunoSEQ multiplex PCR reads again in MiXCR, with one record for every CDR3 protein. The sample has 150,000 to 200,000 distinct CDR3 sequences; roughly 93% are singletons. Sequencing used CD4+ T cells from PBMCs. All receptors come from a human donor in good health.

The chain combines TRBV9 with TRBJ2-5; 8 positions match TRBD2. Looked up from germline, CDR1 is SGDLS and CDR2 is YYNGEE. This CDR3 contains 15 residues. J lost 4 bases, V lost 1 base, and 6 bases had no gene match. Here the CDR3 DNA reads TGTGCCAGCAGCGTACAGGGGACTAGGGGAGAGACCCAGTACTTC. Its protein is CASSVQGTRGETQYF.

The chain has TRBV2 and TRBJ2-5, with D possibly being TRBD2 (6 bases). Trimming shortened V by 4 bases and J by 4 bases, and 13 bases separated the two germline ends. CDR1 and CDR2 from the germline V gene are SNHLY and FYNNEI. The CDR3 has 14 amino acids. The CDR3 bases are TGTGCCAGCAGTGGGAATTTGGGAGGAGAGACCCAGTACTTC. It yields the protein CASSGNLGGETQYF.

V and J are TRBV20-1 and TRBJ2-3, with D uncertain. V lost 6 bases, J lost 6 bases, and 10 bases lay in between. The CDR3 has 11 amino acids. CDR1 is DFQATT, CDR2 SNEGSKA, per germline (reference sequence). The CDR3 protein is CSAPLVDTQYF. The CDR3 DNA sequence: TGCAGTGCCCCACTCGTGGATACGCAGTATTTT.

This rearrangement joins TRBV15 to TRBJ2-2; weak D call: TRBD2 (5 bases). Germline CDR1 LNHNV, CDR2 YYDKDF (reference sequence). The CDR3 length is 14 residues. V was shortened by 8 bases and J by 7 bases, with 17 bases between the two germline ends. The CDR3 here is CATREGLISGELFF. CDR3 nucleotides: TGTGCCACCCGGGAAGGGTTAATCAGCGGGGAGCTGTTTTTT. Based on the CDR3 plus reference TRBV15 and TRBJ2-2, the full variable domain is DAMVIQNPRYQVTQFGKPVTLSCSQTLNHNVMYWYQQKSSQAPKLLFHYYDKDFNNEADTPDNFQSRRPNTSFCFLDIRSPGLGDTAMYLCATREGLISGELFFGEGSRLTVL.

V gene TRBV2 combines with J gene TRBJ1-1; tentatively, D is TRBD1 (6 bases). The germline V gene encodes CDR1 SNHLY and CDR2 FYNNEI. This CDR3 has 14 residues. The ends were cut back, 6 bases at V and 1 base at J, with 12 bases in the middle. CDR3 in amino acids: CASRIQGRNTEAFF. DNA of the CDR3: TGTGCCAGCAGAATACAGGGTAGGAACACTGAAGCTTTCTTT.

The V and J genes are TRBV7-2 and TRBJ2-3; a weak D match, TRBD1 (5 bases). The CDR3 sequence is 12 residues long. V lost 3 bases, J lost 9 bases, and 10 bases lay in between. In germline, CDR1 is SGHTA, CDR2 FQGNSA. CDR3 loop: CASSFRGNTQYF. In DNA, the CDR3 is TGTGCCAGCAGCTTTAGGGGAAACACGCAGTATTTT. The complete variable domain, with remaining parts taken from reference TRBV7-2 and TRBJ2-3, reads GAGVSQSPSNKVTEKGKDVELRCDPISGHTALYWYRQSLGQGLEFLIYFQGNSAPDKSGLPSDRFSAERTGGSVSTLTIQRTQQEDSAVYLCASSFRGNTQYFGPGTRLTVL.

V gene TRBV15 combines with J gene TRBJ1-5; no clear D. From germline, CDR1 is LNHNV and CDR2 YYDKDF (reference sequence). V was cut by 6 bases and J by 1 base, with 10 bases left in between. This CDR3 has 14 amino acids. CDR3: CATRGLRSNQPQHF. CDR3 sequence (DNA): TGTGCCACCAGGGGGTTGCGGAGCAATCAGCCCCAGCATTTT.

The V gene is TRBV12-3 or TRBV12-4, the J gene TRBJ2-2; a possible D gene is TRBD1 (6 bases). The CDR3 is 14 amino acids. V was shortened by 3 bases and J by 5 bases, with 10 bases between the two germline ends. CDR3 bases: TGTGCCAGCAGTTTCAATCAGGGGACCGGGGAGCTGTTTTTT. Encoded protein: CASSFNQGTGELFF.

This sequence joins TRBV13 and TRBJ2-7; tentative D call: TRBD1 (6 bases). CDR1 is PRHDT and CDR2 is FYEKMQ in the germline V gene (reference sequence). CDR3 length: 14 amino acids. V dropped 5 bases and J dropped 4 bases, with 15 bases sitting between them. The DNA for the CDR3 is TGTGCCAGCAGCCTCAAAGGGGGAATGTACGAGCAGTACTTC. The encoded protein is CASSLKGGMYEQYF.

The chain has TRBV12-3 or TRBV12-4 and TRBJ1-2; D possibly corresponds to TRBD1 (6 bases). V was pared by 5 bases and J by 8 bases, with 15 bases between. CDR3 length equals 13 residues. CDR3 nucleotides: TGTGCCAGCAGTCCTCGGGGGGGCTCAGGCTACACCTTC. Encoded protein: CASSPRGGSGYTF.